The 16 T cell receptor beta chains given below trace back to one sample, sequenced in a study of somatic mutations in cytotoxic T cells in rheumatoid arthritis. Assay: immunoSEQ multiplex PCR; the TCRdb copy retains only in-frame clones and omits some. The sample lists 4,500 to 5,000 clones; approximately 80% were seen once. The sample comprised CD8+ T cells sorted from blood. These receptor sequences come from a man in his sixties or seventies with rheumatoid arthritis.

This sequence joins TRBV27 and TRBJ2-3, with D possibly TRBD1 on 6 matching bases. V gave up 8 bases and J gave up 2 bases, with 17 bases separating them. The CDR3 runs 15 residues. The germline V gene has CDR1 MNHEY and CDR2 SMNVEV (reference sequence). CDR3 DNA: TGTGCCAGCCAAGGGGAGCGACAGGACACAGATACGCAGTATTTT. This encodes CASQGERQDTDTQYF.

The chain couples TRBV7-9 to TRBJ2-1, with a weak D call TRBD2 (5 bases). Germline V CDR1 and CDR2: SEHNR, FQNEAQ (reference sequence). Trimming shortened V by 2 bases and J by 4 bases, and 9 bases separated the two germline ends. The CDR3 has 14 amino acids. The CDR3 DNA is TGTGCCAGCAGCTTACAGGACTCGTACAATGAGCAGTTCTTC. This codes for CASSLQDSYNEQFF.

This sequence joins TRBV11-2 and TRBJ2-1; D gene unclear. CDR1 and CDR2 from the germline V gene are SGHAT and FQNNGV. V dropped 0 bases and J dropped 7 bases, with 7 bases sitting between them. The CDR3 runs to 13 residues. CDR3 sequence reads: CASSLEVANEQFF. As DNA, the CDR3 is TGTGCCAGCAGCTTAGAGGTAGCAAATGAGCAGTTCTTC.

This chain links TRBV7-7 with TRBJ2-3, with no clear D. Trimming left V 5 bases short and J 0 bases short, with 9 bases between. Germline V gene sequence: CDR1 SSHAT, CDR2 FNYEAQ (reference sequence). This CDR3 region has 14 residues. The CDR3 protein is CASSPDLSTDTQYF. The CDR3 nucleotides are TGTGCCAGCAGCCCCGACTTGAGCACAGATACGCAGTATTTT. Drawing the rest from reference TRBV7-7 and TRBJ2-3, the complete variable domain is GAGVSQSPRYKVTKRGQDVTLRCDPISSHATLYWYQQALGQGPEFLTYFNYEAQPDKSGLPSDRFSAERPEGSISTLTIQRTEQRDSAMYRCASSPDLSTDTQYFGPGTRLTVL.

The table lists this clone with a few counts. V and J are TRBV10-3 and TRBJ1-6; D gene unclear. Trimming stripped 2 bases from V and 0 bases from J, with 5 bases between. This CDR3 has 15 residues. Germline loops: CDR1 ENHRY, CDR2 SYGVKD. CDR3: CAISEKSSYNSPLHF. The CDR3 DNA is TGTGCCATCAGTGAGAAGAGCTCCTATAATTCACCCCTCCACTTT.

This clone has only one observation. The chain combines TRBV27 with TRBJ2-5; 9 positions agree with TRBD2. Germline CDR1 MNHEY, CDR2 SMNVEV (reference sequence). Trimming removed 2 bases from V and 0 bases from J; junction bases left unmatched: 7. The CDR3 has 17 residues. The CDR3 reads CASSLGREGPYQETQYF. As DNA, the CDR3 is TGTGCCAGCAGTTTAGGGCGGGAGGGGCCGTACCAAGAGACCCAGTACTTC.

V gene TRBV9 combines with J gene TRBJ2-5, with TRBD2 as a possible D gene (5 bases). There are 13 residues in the CDR3. Germline CDR1 SGDLS, CDR2 YYNGEE. The V and J ends lost 4 bases and 14 bases respectively, with 21 bases between them. The CDR3 DNA sequence: TGTGCCAGCAGCCCTGGACTCTCGAGTCCCCCCTACTTC. It encodes CASSPGLSSPPYF.

This chain links TRBV6-5 with TRBJ1-2; 9 nucleotides agree with TRBD1. CDR3 size: 12 residues. J lost 6 bases, V lost 8 bases, and 4 bases had no gene match. Germline V gene lookup returns CDR1 MNHEY and CDR2 SVGAGI. CDR3 coding DNA: TGTGCCAGCTGGACAGGGGATAATGGCTACACCTTC. Amino acids: CASWTGDNGYTF.

The gene calls are TRBV7-9 and TRBJ2-1; TRBD1 aligns across 10 bases. The germline V gene has CDR1 SEHNR and CDR2 FQNEAQ (reference sequence). V was clipped by 5 bases and J by 4 bases; unmatched bases: 5. The CDR3 is 15 amino acids. CDR3 protein: CASSPGTGVYNEQFF. The CDR3 DNA reads TGTGCCAGCAGCCCCGGGACAGGGGTGTACAATGAGCAGTTCTTC.

The rearrangement links TRBV14 to TRBJ2-3; the match to TRBD2 covers 10 bases. J was trimmed by 4 bases and V by 7 bases; bases with no gene match: 2. This CDR3 is built from 13 residues. Germline-derived CDR1 and CDR2 are SGHDN and FVKESK. CDR3 bases: TGTGCCAGCACTAGCGGGAGCTCAGATACGCAGTATTTT. This sequence encodes CASTSGSSDTQYF. Drawing the rest from reference TRBV14 and TRBJ2-3, the complete variable domain is EAGVTQFPSHSVIEKGQTVTLRCDPISGHDNLYWYRRVMGKEIKFLLHFVKESKQDESGMPNNRFLAERTGGTYSTLKVQPAELEDSGVYFCASTSGSSDTQYFGPGTRLTVL.

In this sample, this clone turned up once. This chain connects TRBV5-6 to TRBJ2-7; D is possibly TRBD1 (5 bases). Germline CDR1 SGHDT, CDR2 YYEEEE. V gave up 0 bases and J gave up 6 bases, with 13 bases separating them. The CDR3 runs to 14 residues. The CDR3 sequence: CASSLGQSLFEQYF. The CDR3 bases are TGTGCCAGCAGCTTGGGACAGTCTTTATTCGAGCAGTACTTC.

This clone was recorded only once. V is TRBV27 and J is TRBJ2-6; D is undetermined. The length of the CDR3 is 15 residues. Germline values: CDR1 MNHEY, CDR2 SMNVEV (reference sequence). With 0 bases removed from V and 0 bases from J, the gap between germline ends came to 3 bases. This CDR3 is CASSLSSSGANVLTF. In DNA form, the CDR3 reads TGTGCCAGCAGTTTATCGAGCTCTGGGGCCAACGTCCTGACTTTC.

This clone was counted only a few times. The rearrangement links TRBV14 to TRBJ2-1; D uncertain. CDR3 length: 12 residues. Germline V gene data show CDR1 as SGHDN and CDR2 as FVKESK. Trimming took 2 bases from V and 7 from J, leaving 6 bases between them. The CDR3 DNA follows: TGTGCCAGCAGCCAATCCGGGAATGAGCAGTTCTTC. Translated, it gives CASSQSGNEQFF. Complete variable domain (other parts from reference TRBV14 and TRBJ2-1): EAGVTQFPSHSVIEKGQTVTLRCDPISGHDNLYWYRRVMGKEIKFLLHFVKESKQDESGMPNNRFLAERTGGTYSTLKVQPAELEDSGVYFCASSQSGNEQFFGPGTRLTVL.

Notes on this clone: The junction departs from the called germline gene at one end, perhaps through a read error. This sample includes further DNA sequences coding for the same CDR3. The gene calls are TRBV6-5 and TRBJ2-3, with TRBD1 matching over 9 bases. The CDR3 has 15 residues. The germline gives CDR1 MNHEY, CDR2 SVGAGI. This CDR3 is CASSYSRQGGDTQYF. CDR3 in DNA: TGTGCTAGCAGTTATTCCCGACAGGGGGGAGATACGCAGTATTTT.

CDR3 protein: CASSQEGARTDTQYF. CDR3 nucleotides: TGCGCCAGCAGCCAAGAAGGAGCAAGGACAGATACGCAGTATTTT. The chain is built from TRBV4-1 and TRBJ2-3, with no clear D. There are 15 residues in the CDR3. With 0 bases removed from V and 3 bases from J, the gap between germline ends came to 10 bases. Per the germline V gene, CDR1 is MGHRA and CDR2 is YSYEKL.

CDR3 in amino acids: CASSAGTGTLTKNIQYF. The DNA of the CDR3 is TGTGCCAGCAGCGCCGGGACAGGGACTCTAACCAAAAACATTCAGTACTTC. The chain couples TRBV9 to TRBJ2-4; 9 positions match TRBD1. The V segment lost 3 bases and the J segment 2 bases; nucleotides outside the gene matches: 9. CDR1 is SGDLS, CDR2 YYNGEE, per germline. This CDR3 is 17 amino acids long.